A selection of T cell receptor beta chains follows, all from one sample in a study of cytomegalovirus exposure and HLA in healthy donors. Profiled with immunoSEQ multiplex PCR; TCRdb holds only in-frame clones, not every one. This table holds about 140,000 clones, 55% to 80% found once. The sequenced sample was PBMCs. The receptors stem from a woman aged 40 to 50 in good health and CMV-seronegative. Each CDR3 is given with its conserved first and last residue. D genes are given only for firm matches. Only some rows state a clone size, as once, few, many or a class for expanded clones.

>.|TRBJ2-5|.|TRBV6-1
TGTGCCAGCGCCGGAGGGATTCAAGAGACCCAGTACTTC
CASAGGIQETQYF
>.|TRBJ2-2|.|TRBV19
TGTGCCAGTACCACTTGGGCGCACACCGGGGAGCTGTTTTTT
CASTTWAHTGELFF
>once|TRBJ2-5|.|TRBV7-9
TGTGCCAGCAGCCAATCCAGAGGCCTTGGGGAGACCCAGTACTTC
CASSQSRGLGETQYF
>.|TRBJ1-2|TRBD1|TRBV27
TGTGCCAGCAGCCACGATACAGGGGCCGGCTGGGGCTACACCTTC
CASSHDTGAGWGYTF
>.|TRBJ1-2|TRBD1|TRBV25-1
TGTGCCAGCAGTGACCGGGACAGGGCCTCAAGTAACTATGGCTACACCTTC
CASSDRDRASSNYGYTF
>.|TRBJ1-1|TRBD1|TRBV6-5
TGTGCCAGCAGTTACTCGAGACAGGGGGGTGAAGCTTTCTTT
CASSYSRQGGEAFF
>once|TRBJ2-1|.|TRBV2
TGTGCCAGCAGCAGGGAAACCTACAATGAGCAGTTCTTC
CASSRETYNEQFF
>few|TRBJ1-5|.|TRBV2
TGTGCCAGCAGTGAAGATTTGGCAGGGTACCAGCCCCAGCATTTT
CASSEDLAGYQPQHF
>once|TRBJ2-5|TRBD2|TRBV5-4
TGTGCCAGCAGCTTGTTTGCTAGCGGGGGGGCGGGTCCGGAAGAGACCCAGTACTTC
CASSLFASGGAGPEETQYF
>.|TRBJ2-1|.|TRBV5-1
TGCGCCAGCAGCCCAAATGGACATACCTCTTACAATGAGCAGTTCTTC
CASSPNGHTSYNEQFF
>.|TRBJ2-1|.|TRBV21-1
TGTGCCAGCAGCACAAGGACAGGGGGCTACAATGAGCAGTTCTTC
CASSTRTGGYNEQFF
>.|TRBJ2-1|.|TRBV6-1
TGTGCCAGCAGTGAAGCTAATTGGGGCGTTTACAATGAGCAGTTCTTC
CASSEANWGVYNEQFF
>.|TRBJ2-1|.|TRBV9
TGTGCCAGCAGCGCCTACTCGGAGCGTTTAGCGGAAGACAATGAGCAGTTCTTC
CASSAYSERLAEDNEQFF
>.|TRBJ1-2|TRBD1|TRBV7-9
TGTGCCAGCAGCTTACTCCGGACAGGGAAGGACTATGGCTACACCTTC
CASSLLRTGKDYGYTF
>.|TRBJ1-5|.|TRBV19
TGTGCCAGTAGTATGCGGGGTAATCAGCCCCAGCATTTT
CASSMRGNQPQHF
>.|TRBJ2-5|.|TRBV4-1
TGCGCCAGCAGCCAAGAGGAGGGGGCGGAGACCCAGTACTTC
CASSQEEGAETQYF
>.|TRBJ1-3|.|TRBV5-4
TGTGCCAGCAGCCAAGGAAACACCATATATTTT
CASSQGNTIYF
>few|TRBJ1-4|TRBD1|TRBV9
TGTGCCAGCAGCTCCCGGGACAGGGGAAATGAAAAACTGTTTTTT
CASSSRDRGNEKLFF
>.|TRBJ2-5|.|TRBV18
TGTGCCAGCTCGAAGACAGGCTCGGAAGGGACCCAGTACTTC
CASSKTGSEGTQYF
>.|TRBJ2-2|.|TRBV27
TGTGCCAGCCTCTACTCGTGGGGCACACCCGGGGAGCTGTTTTTT
CASLYSWGTPGELFF
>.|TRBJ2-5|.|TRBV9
TGTGCCAGCAGCGTAAGGGGAGGTTGGAGAGAGACCCAGTACTTC
CASSVRGGWRETQYF
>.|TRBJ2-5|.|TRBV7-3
TGTGCCAGCAGCTTAAGCGGGGTCGGAGAGACCCAGTACTTC
CASSLSGVGETQYF
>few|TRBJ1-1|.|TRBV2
TGTGCCAGCACCCCCGAGGGGACACCTGAAGCTTTCTTT
CASTPEGTPEAFF
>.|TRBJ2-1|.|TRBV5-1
TGCGCCAGCAGACCCCCGGGGTTCGCTGAGCAGTTCTTC
CASRPPGFAEQFF
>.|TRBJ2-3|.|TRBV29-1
TGCAGCGTTAATCCCACAGCCACAGATACGCAGTATTTT
CSVNPTATDTQYF
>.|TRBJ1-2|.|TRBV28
TGTGCCAGCAGCACAATGCTCTATGGCTACACCTTC
CASSTMLYGYTF
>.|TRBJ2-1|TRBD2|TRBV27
TGTGCCAGCAGCTGGACTGGGCGGGGGGGGCATGATGAGCAGTTCTTC
CASSWTGRGGHDEQFF
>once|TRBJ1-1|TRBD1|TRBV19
TGTGCCAGTAGCTTGGTCAGGGGGCGGACTGAAGCTTTCTTT
CASSLVRGRTEAFF
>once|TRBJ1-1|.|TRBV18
TGTGCCAGCTCACGCAAACAGGGCCGTGACTCTTTCTTT
CASSRKQGRDSFF
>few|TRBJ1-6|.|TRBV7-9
TGTGCCAGCAGCGAGATGGACAGCCGAATTTCACCCCTCCACTTT
CASSEMDSRISPLHF
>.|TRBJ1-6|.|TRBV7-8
TGTGCCAGCAGCGACTTGTCGACAGCTCTACTCTATAATTCGCCCCTCCACTTT
CASSDLSTALLYNSPLHF
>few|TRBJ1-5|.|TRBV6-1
TGTGCCAGCAGTGAAGTGCCTACTCAGCCCCAGCATTTT
CASSEVPTQPQHF
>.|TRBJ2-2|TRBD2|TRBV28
TGTGCCAGCAGTTCTCTTGGACTAGCGGGGGGGACAAACACCGGGGAGCTGTTTTTT
CASSSLGLAGGTNTGELFF
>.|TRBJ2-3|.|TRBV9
TGTGCCAGCAGCGTAGACGGGACTCTCACAGATACGCAGTATTTT
CASSVDGTLTDTQYF
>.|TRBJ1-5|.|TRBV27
TGTGCCAGCAGTGAAGGGGTGAATCAGCCCCAGCATTTT
CASSEGVNQPQHF
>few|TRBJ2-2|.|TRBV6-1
TGTGCCAACAGGGGGGGCGGGGGGCTGGGGGAGCTGTTTTTT
CANRGGGGLGELFF
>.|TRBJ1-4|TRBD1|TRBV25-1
TGTGCCAGCAGTGAGCGGGACAGGGGCGAAAAACTGTTTTTT
CASSERDRGEKLFF
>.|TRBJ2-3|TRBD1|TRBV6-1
TGTGCCAGCAGTGGAGGGACAGGGGGCTTCACAGATACGCAGTATTTT
CASSGGTGGFTDTQYF
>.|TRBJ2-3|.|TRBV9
TGTGCCAGCGCGCGGGGCAACCTAGGGGATACGCAGTATTTT
CASARGNLGDTQYF
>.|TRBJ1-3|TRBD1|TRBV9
TGTGCCAGCAGCGGCCACAGGGGCTACTCAGGAAACACCATATATTTT
CASSGHRGYSGNTIYF
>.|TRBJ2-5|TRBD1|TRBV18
TGTGCCAGCTCACTGACAGGGGATCGAGAGACCCAGTACTTC
CASSLTGDRETQYF
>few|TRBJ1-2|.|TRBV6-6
TGTGCCACCGAGGGTGGGTGGCGGGACTATGGCTACACCTTC
CATEGGWRDYGYTF
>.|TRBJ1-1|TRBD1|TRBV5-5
TGTGCCAGCAGCTCTAGACAGGGGCCTGAAGCTTTCTTT
CASSSRQGPEAFF
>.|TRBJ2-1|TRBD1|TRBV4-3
TGCGCCAGCAGCCCTACAGGGGATGAGCAGTTCTTC
CASSPTGDEQFF
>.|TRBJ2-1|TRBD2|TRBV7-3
TGTGCCAGCAGCTTAAACCTTCAGCGGGGGGGTGATGAGCAGTTCTTC
CASSLNLQRGGDEQFF
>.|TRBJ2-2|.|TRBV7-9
TGTGCCAGCAGCTCCGCGACAGCGAACACCGGGGAGCTGTTTTTT
CASSSATANTGELFF
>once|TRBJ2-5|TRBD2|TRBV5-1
TGCGCCAGCAGCCCGGGGACTAGCGGGGGACAAGAGACCCAGTACTTC
CASSPGTSGGQETQYF
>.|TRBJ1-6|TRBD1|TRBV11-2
TGTGCCAGCATACAGGGGCTCTCTAATAATTCCCCCCTCCACTTT
CASIQGLSNNSPLHF
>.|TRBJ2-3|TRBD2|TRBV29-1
TGCAGCGTTGTGGAAGCGGGGGGCGTAAACTTGGGAGATACGCAGTATTTT
CSVVEAGGVNLGDTQYF
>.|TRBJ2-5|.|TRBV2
TGTGCCAGCGCATGGCCCAGACAGGGGCGGGAGCAAGAGACCCAGTACTTC
CASAWPRQGREQETQYF
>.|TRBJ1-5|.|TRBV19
TGTGCCAGTAGTATAGTTCCGGGTACAGGCGGAAATCAGCCCCAGCATTTT
CASSIVPGTGGNQPQHF
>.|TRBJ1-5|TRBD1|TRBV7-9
TGTGCCAGCAGCTTAGGGACAGGGGGTCTGCATCAGCCCCAGCATTTT
CASSLGTGGLHQPQHF
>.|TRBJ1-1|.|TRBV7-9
TGTGCCAGCAGCTCCCAGCCAGGGGAAGGCACTGAAGCTTTCTTT
CASSSQPGEGTEAFF
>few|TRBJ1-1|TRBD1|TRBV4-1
TGCGCCAGCAGCCATATGGGACAGGGGAACACTGAAGCTTTCTTT
CASSHMGQGNTEAFF